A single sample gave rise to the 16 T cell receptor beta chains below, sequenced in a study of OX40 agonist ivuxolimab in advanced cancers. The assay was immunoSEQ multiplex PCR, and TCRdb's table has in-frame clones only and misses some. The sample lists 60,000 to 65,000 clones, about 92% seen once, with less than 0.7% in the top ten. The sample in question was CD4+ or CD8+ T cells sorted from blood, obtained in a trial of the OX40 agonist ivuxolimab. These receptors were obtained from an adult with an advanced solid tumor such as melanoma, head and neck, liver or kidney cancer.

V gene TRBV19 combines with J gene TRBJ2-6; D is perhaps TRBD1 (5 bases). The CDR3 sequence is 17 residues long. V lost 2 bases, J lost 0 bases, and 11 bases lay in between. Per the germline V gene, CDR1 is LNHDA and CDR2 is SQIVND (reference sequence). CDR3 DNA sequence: TGTGCCAGTAGTATAAGCCCCGACAGCTCTGGGGCCAACGTCCTGACTTTC. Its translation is CASSISPDSSGANVLTF.

DNA for the CDR3: TGTGCCAGCAGCTTACCTAGCGGACCCTTTTCCTACGAGCAGTACTTC. Translating gives CASSLPSGPFSYEQYF. The chain links TRBV5-6 to TRBJ2-7; TRBD2 matches at 7 bases. The CDR3 has 16 residues. Germline loops: CDR1 SGHDT, CDR2 YYEEEE. With 2 bases clipped from V and 1 base from J, the junction kept 9 bases outside the gene matches.

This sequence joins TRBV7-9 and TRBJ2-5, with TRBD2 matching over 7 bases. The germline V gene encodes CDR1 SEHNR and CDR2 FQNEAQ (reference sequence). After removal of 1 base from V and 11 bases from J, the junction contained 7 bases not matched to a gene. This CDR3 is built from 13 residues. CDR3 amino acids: CASSLVASGGQYF. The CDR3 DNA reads TGTGCCAGCAGCTTAGTTGCTAGCGGAGGTCAGTACTTC.

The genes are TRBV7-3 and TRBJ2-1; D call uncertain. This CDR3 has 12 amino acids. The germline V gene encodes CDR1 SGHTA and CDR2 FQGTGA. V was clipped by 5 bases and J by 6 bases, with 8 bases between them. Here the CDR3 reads CASSPGANEQFF. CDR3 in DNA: TGTGCCAGCAGCCCCGGAGCCAATGAGCAGTTCTTC.

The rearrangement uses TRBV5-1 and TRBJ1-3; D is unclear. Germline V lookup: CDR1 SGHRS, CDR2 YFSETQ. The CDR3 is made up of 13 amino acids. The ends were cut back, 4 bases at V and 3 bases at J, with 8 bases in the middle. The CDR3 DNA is TGCGCCAGCAGCGCAGAGATTGGAAACACCATATATTTT. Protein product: CASSAEIGNTIYF.

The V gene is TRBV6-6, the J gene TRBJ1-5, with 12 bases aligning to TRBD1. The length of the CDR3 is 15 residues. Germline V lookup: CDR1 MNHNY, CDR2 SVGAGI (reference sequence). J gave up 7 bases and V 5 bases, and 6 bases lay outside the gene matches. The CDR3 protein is CASSTGTGGGQPQHF. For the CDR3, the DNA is TGTGCCAGCAGTACCGGGACAGGGGGCGGGCAGCCCCAGCATTTT.

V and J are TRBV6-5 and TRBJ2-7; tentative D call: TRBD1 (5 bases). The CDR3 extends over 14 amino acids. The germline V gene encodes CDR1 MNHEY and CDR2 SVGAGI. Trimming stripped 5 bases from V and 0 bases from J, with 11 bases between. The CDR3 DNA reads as TGTGCCAGCAGTACGACAGTTATCTCCTACGAGCAGTACTTC. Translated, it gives CASSTTVISYEQYF.

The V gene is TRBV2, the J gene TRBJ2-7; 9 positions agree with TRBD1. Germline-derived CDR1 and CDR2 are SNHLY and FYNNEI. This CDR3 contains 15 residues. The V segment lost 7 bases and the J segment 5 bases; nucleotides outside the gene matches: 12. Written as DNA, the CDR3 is TGTGCCAGCAAGGCCGAGGGGACAGGGTGGGACGAGCAGTACTTC. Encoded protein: CASKAEGTGWDEQYF.

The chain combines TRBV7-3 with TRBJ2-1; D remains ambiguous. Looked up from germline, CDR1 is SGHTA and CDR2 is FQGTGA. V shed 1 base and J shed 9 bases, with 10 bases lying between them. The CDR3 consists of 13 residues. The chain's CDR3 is CASSLNSMGEQFF. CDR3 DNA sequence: TGTGCCAGCAGCTTAAATTCCATGGGTGAGCAGTTCTTC.

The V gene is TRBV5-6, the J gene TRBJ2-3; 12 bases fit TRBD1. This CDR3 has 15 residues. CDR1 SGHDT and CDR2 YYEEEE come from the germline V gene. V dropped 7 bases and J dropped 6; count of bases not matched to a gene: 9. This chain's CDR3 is CASGRDRGHLDTQYF. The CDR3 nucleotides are TGTGCCAGCGGACGGGACAGGGGGCATTTGGATACGCAGTATTTT. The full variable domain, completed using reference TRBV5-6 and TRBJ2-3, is DAGVTQSPTHLIKTRGQQVTLRCSPKSGHDTVSWYQQALGQGPQFIFQYYEEEERQRGNFPDRFSGHQFPNYSSELNVNALLLGDSALYLCASGRDRGHLDTQYFGPGTRLTVL.

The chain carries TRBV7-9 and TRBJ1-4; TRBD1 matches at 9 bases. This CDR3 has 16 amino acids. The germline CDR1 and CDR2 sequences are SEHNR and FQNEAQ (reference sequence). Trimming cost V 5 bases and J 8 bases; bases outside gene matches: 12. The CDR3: CASSQGTGTGSEKLFF. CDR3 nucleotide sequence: TGTGCCAGCAGCCAAGGAACCGGGACAGGGTCGGAAAAACTGTTTTTT.

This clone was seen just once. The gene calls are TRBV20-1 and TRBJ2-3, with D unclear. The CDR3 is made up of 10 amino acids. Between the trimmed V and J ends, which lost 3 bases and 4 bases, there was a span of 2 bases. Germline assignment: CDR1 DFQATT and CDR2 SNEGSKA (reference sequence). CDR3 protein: CSASSDTQYF. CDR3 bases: TGCAGTGCTAGTTCAGATACGCAGTATTTT.

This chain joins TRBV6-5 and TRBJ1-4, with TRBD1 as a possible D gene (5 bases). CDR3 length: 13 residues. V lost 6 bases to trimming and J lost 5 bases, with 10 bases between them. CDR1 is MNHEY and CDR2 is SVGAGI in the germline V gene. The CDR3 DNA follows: TGTGCCAGCAGATACAGGTGGAATGAAAAACTGTTTTTT. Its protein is CASRYRWNEKLFF.

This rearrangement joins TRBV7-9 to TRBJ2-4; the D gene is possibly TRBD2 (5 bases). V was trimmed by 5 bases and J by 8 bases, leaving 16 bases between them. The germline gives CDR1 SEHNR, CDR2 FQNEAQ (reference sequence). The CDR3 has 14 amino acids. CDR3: CASSPSSARDIQYF. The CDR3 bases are TGTGCCAGCAGCCCCTCCAGCGCGCGGGACATTCAGTACTTC. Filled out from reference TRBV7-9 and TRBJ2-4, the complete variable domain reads DTGVSQNPRHKITKRGQNVTFRCDPISEHNRLYWYRQTLGQGPEFLTYFQNEAQLEKSRLLSDRFSAERPKGSFSTLEIQRTEQGDSAMYLCASSPSSARDIQYFGAGTRLSVL.

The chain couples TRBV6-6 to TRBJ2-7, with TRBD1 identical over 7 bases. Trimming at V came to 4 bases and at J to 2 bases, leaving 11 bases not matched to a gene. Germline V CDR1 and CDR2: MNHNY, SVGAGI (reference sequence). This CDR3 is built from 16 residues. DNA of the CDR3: TGTGCCAGCAGTTTACGCACGACGGGACAGACCTACGAGCAGTACTTC. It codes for CASSLRTTGQTYEQYF.

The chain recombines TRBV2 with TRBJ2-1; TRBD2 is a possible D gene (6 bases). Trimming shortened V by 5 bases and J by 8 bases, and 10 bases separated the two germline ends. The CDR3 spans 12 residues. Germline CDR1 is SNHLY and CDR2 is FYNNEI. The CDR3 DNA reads TGTGCCAGCAGTCCCGGGGGTGATGAGCAGTTCTTC. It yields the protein CASSPGGDEQFF. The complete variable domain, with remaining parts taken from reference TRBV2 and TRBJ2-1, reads EPEVTQTPSHQVTQMGQEVILRCVPISNHLYFYWYRQILGQKVEFLVSFYNNEISEKSEIFDDQFSVERPDGSNFTLKIRSTKLEDSAMYFCASSPGGDEQFFGPGTRLTVL.